Listed below are T cell receptor beta chains from one sample, sequenced in a study of cytomegalovirus exposure and HLA in healthy donors. TCRdb keeps only in-frame clones here, not all; method: immunoSEQ multiplex PCR. This repertoire shows 100,000 to 150,000 clones, around 69% found once; its top ten account for roughly 8.2%. Material for sequencing was PBMCs. All receptors derive from a woman aged 40 to 50 in good health and CMV-seropositive. Both conserved end residues are part of each CDR3.

TRBJ1-5 | TRBV5-1 | CASSFDSYNQPQHF
TRBJ1-2 | TRBV6-5 | CASGSDSLFYGYTF
TRBJ1-2 | TRBV19 | CASAPGRGDGYTF
TRBJ2-7 | TRBV11-1 | CASSFLSQSAYEQYF
TRBJ1-3 | TRBV6-5 | CASSYSPGVSGNTIYF
TRBJ2-2 | TRBV10-3 | CAISGQNTGELFF
TRBJ2-1 | TRBV9 | CASSVKHNEQFF
TRBJ1-6 | TRBV5-1 | CASTLESSYNSPLHF
TRBJ1-2 | TRBV6-6 | CASSYLAGLSSGYTF
TRBJ2-3 | TRBV10-3 | CAISDSGGEVTQYF
TRBJ1-6 | TRBV7-3 | CASSLDRAGNSPLHF
TRBJ1-2 | TRBV5-1 | CASSLQGSNYGYTF
TRBJ2-3 | TRBV6-6 | CASSSIAGSTDTQYF
TRBJ2-7 | TRBV19 | CASMGGPYYEQYF
TRBJ1-1 | TRBV18 | CASSPPGQYTEAFF
TRBJ1-1 | TRBV7-2 | CASSSQTGIMNTEAFF
TRBJ2-7 | TRBV4-1 | CASSPNRDEQYF
TRBJ2-1 | TRBV7-2 | CASSLEELAGRYEQFF
TRBJ1-1 | TRBV9 | CASSVAAQGNTEAFF
TRBJ1-1 | TRBV5-1 | CASSTTGGPEAFF
TRBJ1-1 | TRBV5-1 | CASRLQENTEAFF
TRBJ2-1 | TRBV7-9 | CASSHRVGSYNEQFF
TRBJ1-6 | TRBV9 | CASSEQGVNSPLHF
TRBJ1-2 | TRBV2 | CASAAAEDYGYTF
NA | TRBV4-2 | CASSQRLQVGQGSTYEQYF
TRBJ1-4 | TRBV7-2 | CASSLQGTNEKLFF
TRBJ2-7 | TRBV2 | CASSEVVQQYF
TRBJ1-1 | TRBV6-1 | CASRDRGENTEAFF
TRBJ2-1 | TRBV6-5 | CASSYTGTYLFF
TRBJ2-5 | TRBV18 | CASSLPQRQTYQETQYF
TRBJ1-6 | TRBV2 | CASSEISGGARNSPLHF
TRBJ1-5 | TRBV7-6 | CASSRGAGGNQPQHF
TRBJ2-2 | TRBV5-4 | CAITGDRARNTGELFF